This T cell receptor beta chain was sequenced during a study of cytomegalovirus exposure and HLA in healthy donors. The table came from immunoSEQ multiplex PCR; TCRdb's copy has only in-frame clones and leaves some out. The sample has over 250,000 clones; roughly 87% are singletons. The germline CDR1 and CDR2 sequences are LGHNA and YSLEER. The V gene lost 4 bases and the J gene lost 5 bases, with 18 bases spanning the gap. This CDR3 spans 16 amino acids. The chain carries TRBV4-3 and TRBJ2-1; the D gene could be TRBD1 or TRBD2 (6 bases each). The origin of this receptor is a woman aged 30 to 39 in good health and CMV-seropositive. Source material: PBMCs. The CDR3: CASSPGRTETDNEQFF. The CDR3 bases are TGCGCCAGCAGCCCTGGGAGGACAGAGACGGACAATGAGCAGTTCTTC.